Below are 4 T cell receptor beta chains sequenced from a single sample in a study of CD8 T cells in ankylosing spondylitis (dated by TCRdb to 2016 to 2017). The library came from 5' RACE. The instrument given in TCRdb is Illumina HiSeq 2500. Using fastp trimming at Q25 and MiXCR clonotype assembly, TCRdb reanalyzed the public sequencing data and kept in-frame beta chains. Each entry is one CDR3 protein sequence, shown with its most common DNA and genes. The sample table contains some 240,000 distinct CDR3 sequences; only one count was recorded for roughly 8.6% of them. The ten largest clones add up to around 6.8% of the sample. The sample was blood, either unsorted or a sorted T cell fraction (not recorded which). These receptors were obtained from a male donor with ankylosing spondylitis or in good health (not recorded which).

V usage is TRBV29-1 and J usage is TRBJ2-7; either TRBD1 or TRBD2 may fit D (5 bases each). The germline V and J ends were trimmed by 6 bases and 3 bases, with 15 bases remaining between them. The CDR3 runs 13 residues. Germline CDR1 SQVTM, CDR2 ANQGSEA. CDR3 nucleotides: TGCAGCGTCGTAAGGGACCAGATCTACGAGCAGTACTTC. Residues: CSVVRDQIYEQYF.

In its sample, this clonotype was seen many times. The CDR3 sequence is CSAVNRDQETQYF. CDR3 nucleotides: TGCAGTGCCGTAAACAGGGACCAAGAGACCCAGTACTTC. The genes are TRBV20-1 and TRBJ2-5; D possibly corresponds to TRBD1 (6 bases). The CDR3 length is 13 residues. CDR1 and CDR2 (germline): DFQATT, SNEGSKA (reference sequence). Trimming removed 6 bases from V and 0 bases from J, with 11 bases in between.

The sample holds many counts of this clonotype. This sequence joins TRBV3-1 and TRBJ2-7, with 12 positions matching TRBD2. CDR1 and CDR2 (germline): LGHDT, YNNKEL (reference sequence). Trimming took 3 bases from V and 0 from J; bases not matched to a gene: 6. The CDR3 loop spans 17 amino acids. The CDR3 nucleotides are TGTGCCAGCAGCCAGACTAGCGGGAGTGGGCCCTCCTACGAGCAGTACTTC. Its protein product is CASSQTSGSGPSYEQYF.

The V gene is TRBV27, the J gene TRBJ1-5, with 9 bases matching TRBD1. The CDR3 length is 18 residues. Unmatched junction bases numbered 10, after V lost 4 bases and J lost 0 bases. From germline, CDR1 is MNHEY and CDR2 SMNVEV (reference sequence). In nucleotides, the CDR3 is TGTGCCAGCAGTTCAGGAACAGGGGGCCGGGCTAGCAATCAGCCCCAGCATTTT. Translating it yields CASSSGTGGRASNQPQHF.